These T cell receptor beta chains were read from a single sample in a study of blood T cells in healthy people across ages. Each CDR3 protein is one row after TCRdb ran MiXCR on the 5' RACE reads. The table records some 1.6 million distinct CDR3 sequences, around 36% of them present only once. Sequenced material: blood. The receptors here all came from a woman in her twenties or thirties in good health. The CDR3 runs from the conserved cysteine through the conserved F or W. D genes are given only for firm matches. A row's size may be missing; if present it is once, few, many or a size class.

TRBJ2-3 TRBV27 few NA 14 CASSLDPPVGTQYF TGTGCCAGCAGTTTAGATCCACCGGTGGGGACGCAGTATTTT
TRBJ2-1 TRBV20-1 NA NA 15 CSAIPRSSSYNEQFF TGCAGTGCTATTCCGAGGAGTAGCTCCTACAATGAGCAGTTCTTC
TRBJ2-5 TRBV5-1 NA NA 13 CASSLERIGTQYF TGCGCCAGCAGCTTGGAGCGCATAGGGACCCAGTACTTC
TRBJ2-1 TRBV20-1 NA NA 15 CSAREGEGEIYEQFF TGCAGTGCTAGAGAGGGAGAGGGGGAAATATATGAGCAGTTCTTC
TRBJ2-3 TRBV20-1 few NA 11 CSARVLDTQYF TGCAGTGCTAGAGTTCTAGATACGCAGTATTTT
TRBJ2-1 TRBV18 few TRBD2 16 CASSRQASGGAEEQFF TGTGCCAGCTCACGACAAGCTAGCGGGGGGGCCGAAGAGCAGTTCTTC
TRBJ2-7 TRBV29-1 many NA 11 CSAEGPTEQYF TGCAGCGCCGAGGGCCCTACGGAGCAGTACTTC
TRBJ2-5 TRBV15 few TRBD2 16 CATSRDRSGSSETQYF TGTGCCACCAGCAGAGATCGGAGCGGGAGTTCAGAGACCCAGTACTTC
TRBJ1-1 TRBV20-1 many TRBD1 14 CSARLTGVNTEAFF TGCAGTGCTAGATTAACAGGGGTCAACACTGAAGCTTTCTTT
TRBJ2-7 TRBV28 many TRBD1 13 CASSPGQGPEQYF TGTGCCAGCAGCCCAGGACAGGGTCCCGAGCAGTACTTC
TRBJ1-1 TRBV6-1 NA TRBD1 15 CASSEKTGTHTEAFF TGTGCCAGCAGTGAGAAGACAGGGACCCACACTGAAGCTTTCTTT
TRBJ2-1 TRBV6-2/TRBV6-3 few NA 14 CASSARGAYNEQFF TGTGCCAGCAGTGCCAGGGGGGCCTACAATGAGCAGTTCTTC
TRBJ2-7 TRBV27 few NA 14 CASSLLGGDYEQYF TGTGCCAGCAGTTTACTAGGGGGGGACTACGAGCAGTACTTC
TRBJ2-1 TRBV20-1 NA TRBD2 16 CSARAIAGFTLNEQFF TGCAGTGCTAGAGCGATAGCGGGATTTACCCTAAATGAGCAGTTCTTC
TRBJ2-1 TRBV7-3 few TRBD2 15 CASSQGRLAANEQFF TGTGCCAGCAGCCAGGGTAGACTAGCGGCTAATGAGCAGTTCTTC
TRBJ1-6 TRBV30 NA NA 13 CAWTVREDSPLHF TGTGCCTGGACAGTCAGGGAAGATTCACCCCTCCACTTT
TRBJ2-7 TRBV20-1 few TRBD2 14 CSASAGTSLNEQYF TGCAGTGCTAGCGCCGGGACTAGCTTAAACGAGCAGTACTTC
TRBJ2-6 TRBV3-1 NA NA 14 CASSQVSWANVLTF TGTGCCAGCAGCCAAGTTTCATGGGCCAACGTCCTGACTTTC
TRBJ2-1 TRBV20-1 many TRBD2 14 CSARKSGGYNEQFF TGCAGTGCTAGGAAGAGCGGGGGATACAATGAGCAGTTCTTC
TRBJ1-6 TRBV7-8 few TRBD1 15 CASSLRDRGISPLHF TGTGCCAGCAGCTTAAGGGACAGGGGGATTTCACCCCTCCACTTT
TRBJ2-1 TRBV20-1 NA NA 14 CSASENRNYNEQFF TGCAGTGCTAGTGAGAACCGCAACTACAATGAGCAGTTCTTC
TRBJ2-7 TRBV15 NA TRBD2 13 CATSRGLAYEQYF TGTGCCACCAGCCGGGGACTAGCGTACGAGCAGTACTTC
TRBJ2-1 TRBV2 NA NA 14 CASRGTPWYNEQFF TGTGCCAGCAGGGGGACTCCCTGGTACAATGAGCAGTTCTTC
TRBJ1-1 TRBV6-5 NA TRBD1 18 CASSSRTGTGGMNTEAFF TGTGCCAGCAGTTCACGGACCGGGACAGGGGGCATGAACACTGAAGCTTTCTTT
TRBJ2-7 TRBV5-1 NA TRBD2 15 CASSLYAGENYEQYF TGCGCCAGCAGCTTGTATGCGGGAGAAAACTACGAGCAGTACTTC
TRBJ2-3 TRBV27 NA TRBD1 16 CASPFGDSQGSDTQYF TGTGCCAGCCCCTTCGGGGACAGCCAAGGGTCAGATACGCAGTATTTT
TRBJ2-4 TRBV4-1 few TRBD2 16 CASSLDVSGSKNIQYF TGCGCCAGCAGCCTGGACGTGAGCGGGAGCAAAAACATTCAGTACTTC
TRBJ2-3 TRBV5-1 many NA 13 CASSLGATDTQYF TGTGCCAGCAGCTTAGGGGCCACAGATACGCAGTATTTT
TRBJ2-6 TRBV18 NA NA 16 CASGQRGVTGANVLTF TGTGCCAGCGGCCAACGGGGAGTTACTGGGGCCAACGTCCTGACTTTC
TRBJ1-1 TRBV20-1 few NA 12 CSARVLNTEAFF TGCAGTGCTAGGGTTCTTAACACTGAAGCTTTCTTT
TRBJ1-1 TRBV28 NA NA 15 CASSSLFDGVSEAFF TGTGCCAGCAGTTCCCTATTCGACGGGGTTAGTGAAGCTTTCTTT
TRBJ2-1 TRBV29-1 NA NA 13 CSARDTAYNEQFF TGCAGCGCTAGGGATACGGCCTACAATGAGCAGTTCTTC
TRBJ2-3 TRBV6-2/TRBV6-3 few NA 16 CASSPLRGVRTDTQYF TGTGCCAGCAGTCCACTTCGGGGCGTTCGCACAGATACGCAGTATTTT